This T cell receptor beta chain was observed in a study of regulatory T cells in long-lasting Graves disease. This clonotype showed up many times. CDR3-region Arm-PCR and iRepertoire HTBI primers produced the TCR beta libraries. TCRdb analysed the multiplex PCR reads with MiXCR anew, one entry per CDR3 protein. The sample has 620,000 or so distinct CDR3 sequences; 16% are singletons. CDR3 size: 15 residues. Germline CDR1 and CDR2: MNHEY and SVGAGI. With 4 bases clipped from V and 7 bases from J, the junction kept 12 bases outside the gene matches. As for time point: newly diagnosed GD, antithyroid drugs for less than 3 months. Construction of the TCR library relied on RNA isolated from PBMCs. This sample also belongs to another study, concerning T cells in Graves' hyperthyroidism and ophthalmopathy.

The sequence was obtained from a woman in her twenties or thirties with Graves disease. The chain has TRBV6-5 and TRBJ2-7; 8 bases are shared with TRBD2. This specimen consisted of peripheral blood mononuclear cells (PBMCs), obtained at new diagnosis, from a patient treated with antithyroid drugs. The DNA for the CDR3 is TGTGCCAGCAGTTCCCGAGCGGGAGTACCTAAGGAGCAGTACTTC. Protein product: CASSSRAGVPKEQYF.